Listed below are T cell receptor beta chains from one sample, sequenced in a study of PD-1 blockade in mismatch repair-deficient tumors. Libraries were prepared by immunoSEQ multiplex PCR; TCRdb keeps only in-frame clonotypes and omits some of them. The table has 80,000 to 130,000 clones, approximately 83% seen once. Sample: peripheral blood, taken roughly 36 weeks after starting pembrolizumab. The receptors were gathered from an adult with mismatch repair-deficient cancer. Each CDR3 is given with its conserved first and last residue. The D gene is left open where the match is weak. Expanded clones get a size class; other rows say once, few or many, or leave the size out.

.	TRBV6-6	TRBJ1-5	.	CASTVDRVYSNQPQHF	TGTGCCAGCACCGTGGACAGAGTATATAGCAATCAGCCCCAGCATTTT
.	TRBV5-4	TRBJ1-2	.	CASSLRTADYGYTF	TGTGCCAGCAGCCTTAGGACAGCTGACTATGGCTACACCTTC
once	TRBV30	TRBJ1-1	TRBD1	CAWRGDRNTEAFF	TGTGCCTGGAGGGGGGACAGGAACACTGAAGCTTTCTTT
.	TRBV5-4	TRBJ2-1	.	CASSLGAPYNEQFF	TGTGCCAGCAGCTTGGGGGCACCCTACAATGAGCAGTTCTTC
.	TRBV6-1	TRBJ1-2	.	CASSEGGVANYGYTF	TGTGCCAGCAGTGAAGGGGGAGTCGCTAACTATGGCTACACCTTC
once	TRBV5-5	TRBJ1-2	.	CASSWDNYGYTF	TGTGCCAGCAGCTGGGACAACTATGGCTACACCTTC
.	TRBV2	TRBJ2-4	TRBD2	CASSEAGLGGVKAKNIQYF	TGTGCCAGCAGTGAAGCGGGACTCGGGGGGGTAAAAGCCAAAAACATTCAGTACTTC
.	TRBV6-5	TRBJ1-2	.	CASSWPGSYGYTF	TGTGCCAGCAGTTGGCCTGGGTCCTATGGCTACACCTTC
.	TRBV7-2	TRBJ2-1	.	CASSKGSATYNEQFF	TGTGCCAGCTCCAAGGGTAGCGCCACTTACAATGAGCAGTTCTTC
few	TRBV6-1	TRBJ1-2	.	CATGPSAF	TGTGCCACGGGACCTAGCGCCTTC
.	TRBV7-9	TRBJ1-1	TRBD1	CASSSRQGSEAFF	TGTGCCAGCAGCTCACGACAGGGGTCTGAAGCTTTCTTT
.	TRBV27	TRBJ1-4	TRBD1	CASSANRGAGEKLFF	TGTGCCAGCAGTGCAAACAGGGGCGCGGGTGAAAAACTGTTTTTT
.	TRBV10-3	TRBJ1-1	.	CAISEAVAAEAFF	TGTGCCATCAGTGAGGCTGTAGCCGCTGAAGCTTTCTTT